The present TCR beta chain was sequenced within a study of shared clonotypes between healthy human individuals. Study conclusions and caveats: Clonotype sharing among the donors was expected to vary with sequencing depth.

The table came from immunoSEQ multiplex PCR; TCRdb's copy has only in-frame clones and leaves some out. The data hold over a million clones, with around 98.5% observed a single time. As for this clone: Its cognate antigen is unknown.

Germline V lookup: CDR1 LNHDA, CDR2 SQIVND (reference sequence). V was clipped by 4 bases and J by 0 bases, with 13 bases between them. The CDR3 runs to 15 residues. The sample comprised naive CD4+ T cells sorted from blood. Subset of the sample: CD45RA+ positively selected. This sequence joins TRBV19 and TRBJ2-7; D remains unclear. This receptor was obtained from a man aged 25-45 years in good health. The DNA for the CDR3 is TGTGCCAGTAGTACGAACTTCCGGAGCTCCTACGAGCAGTACTTC. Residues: CASSTNFRSSYEQYF.